Here is one TCR beta chain with its context. Antigen specificity is unknown. The sample comes from a study of OX40 agonist ivuxolimab in advanced cancers. Study as a whole: Participants averaged approximately 65 years of age (range roughly 23 to 80) and were 82.7% male. Study-wide points: Both CD4+ and CD8+ T cell populations in blood had undergone clonal expansion by week 6 at 0.1 to 3.0 mg/kg. Also present in some nonresponders was a low level of normalized T-cell clonal expansion.

Repertoires were generated with immunoSEQ multiplex PCR, while TCRdb's copy carries only in-frame clones and drops some. The data show tens of thousands of clones, 82% seen once. The CDR3 is 13 residues long. CDR1 and CDR2 from the germline V gene are SEHNR and FQNEAQ (reference sequence). V shed 5 bases and J shed 8 bases, with 15 bases lying between them. This receptor was identified in an adult with an advanced solid tumor such as melanoma, head and neck, liver or kidney cancer. This rearrangement joins TRBV7-9 to TRBJ1-1, with D perhaps TRBD1 (6 bases). This material consisted of CD4+ or CD8+ T cells sorted from blood, taken in a trial of the OX40 agonist ivuxolimab. The CDR3 loop reads CASSRPPGHEAFF. For the CDR3, the DNA is TGTGCCAGCAGCCGACCGCCGGGACACGAAGCTTTCTTT. The full variable domain, its missing parts supplied by reference TRBV7-9 and TRBJ1-1, is DTGVSQNPRHKITKRGQNVTFRCDPISEHNRLYWYRQTLGQGPEFLTYFQNEAQLEKSRLLSDRFSAERPKGSFSTLEIQRTEQGDSAMYLCASSRPPGHEAFFGQGTRLTVV.